This TCR beta chain came from a study of beta chain features in type 1 diabetes. The CDR3 is 14 residues long. V lost 6 bases and J lost 5; bases outside the gene matches: 6. Looked up from germline, CDR1 is MDHEN and CDR2 is SYDVKM. This clone was observed a handful of times. Expressed TCRB transcripts were sequenced because the isolated RNA had all been reverse transcribed beforehand. This table comes from immunoSEQ multiplex PCR, and its TCRdb copy is limited to in-frame clones, with some not included. The data contain around 300,000 clones, 7.5% to 9.5% of them singletons. This receptor was taken from a woman between 18 and 29 years old in good health. V and J are TRBV28 and TRBJ1-5, with 8 positions matching TRBD1. The specimen was central memory CD4+ T cells from blood. CDR3 coding DNA: TGTGCCAGCAGCTCGGGACAGGATTATCAGCCCCAGCATTTT. This encodes CASSSGQDYQPQHF. Complete variable domain (other parts from reference TRBV28 and TRBJ1-5): DVKVTQSSRYLVKRTGEKVFLECVQDMDHENMFWYRQDPGLGLRLIYFSYDVKMKEKGDIPEGYSVSREKKERFSLILESASTNQTSMYLCASSSGQDYQPQHFGDGTRLSIL.